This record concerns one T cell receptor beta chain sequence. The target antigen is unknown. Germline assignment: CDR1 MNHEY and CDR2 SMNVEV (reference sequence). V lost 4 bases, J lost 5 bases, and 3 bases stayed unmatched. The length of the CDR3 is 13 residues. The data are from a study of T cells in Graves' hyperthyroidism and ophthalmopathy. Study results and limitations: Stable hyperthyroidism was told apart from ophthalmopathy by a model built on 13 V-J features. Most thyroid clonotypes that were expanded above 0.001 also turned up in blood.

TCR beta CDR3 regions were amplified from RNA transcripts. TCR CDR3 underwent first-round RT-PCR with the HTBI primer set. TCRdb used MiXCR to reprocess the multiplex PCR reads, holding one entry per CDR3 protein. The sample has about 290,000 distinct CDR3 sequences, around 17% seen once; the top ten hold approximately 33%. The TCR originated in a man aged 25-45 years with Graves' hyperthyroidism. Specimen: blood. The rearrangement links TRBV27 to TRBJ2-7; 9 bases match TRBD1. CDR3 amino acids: CASSYRGQHEQYF. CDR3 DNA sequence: TGTGCCAGCAGTTACAGGGGGCAACACGAGCAGTACTTC.